The clone carrying this T cell receptor (beta chain) was observed a few times. Its antigen is undetermined. These data are taken from a study of vaccination effects on CD4 cells after COVID-19. Study-level findings and limits: Marked clonal contraction was seen in infection- and vaccine-induced clones late after vaccination. After vaccination of healthy people, only 1 of 255 vaccine-induced clones cross-reacted with common cold coronaviruses. A shortage of convalescent patients and an absence of early post-infection timepoints characterized the study.

CDR1 and CDR2 from the germline V gene are SGHTS and YDEGEE. V dropped 4 bases and J dropped 3 bases, with 20 bases sitting between them. This CDR3 is 17 amino acids long. Only in-frame clones appear in the TCRdb table, and some are missing; sequencing was by immunoSEQ multiplex PCR. Altogether roughly 25,000 clones are present, 60% to 75% being singletons, with the ten largest covering about 12%. Sequencing followed a ViraFEST assay step that expanded antigen-specific CD4+ T cells with viral peptide pools. The authors isolated CD4+ T cells after less than eleven days of culture. Absence of prior SARS-CoV-2 infection characterized the vaccine recipients, who showed negative nucleocapsid antibodies. Every well got a few million PBMC, which were grown with 8.5 to 10 IU/ml IL-2 and about 9.7 ug/ml peptides.

The sample was CD4+ T cells from PBMCs cultured with HCoV-OC43 spike peptides, taken before COVID-19 vaccination. The subset denotes: HCoV-OC43 spike overlapping peptide pool stimulation. The chain carries TRBV5-8 and TRBJ1-5; D remains ambiguous. This TCR came from a human donor who received a COVID-19 vaccine. DNA for the CDR3: TGTGCCAGCAGCCCTTATCTTGGCTCGGGGTTCAATCAGCCCCAGCATTTT. Translation gives CASSPYLGSGFNQPQHF.